This entry lists 27 T cell receptor beta chains sequenced from one sample in a study of T cell repertoires in cytomegalovirus infection. These receptors have no identified antigens. TCRdb passed the reads through MiXCR, listing each CDR3 protein once. Of 700,000 to 900,000 distinct CDR3 sequences listed, under 35% were seen once; the top ten hold around 13%. This sample comprised cultured CD8+ T cells from PBMCs, obtained from culture after CMV antigen stimulation. These receptors were obtained from a human donor in good health (CMV status not recorded). Some clones in this sample may be carry-over from other donors' samples.

The chain combines TRBV6-1 with TRBJ2-7; 7 bases fit TRBD2. This CDR3 comprises 15 residues. V trimming: 6 bases; J trimming: 2 bases; junction bases outside the gene matches: 10. The germline gives CDR1 MNHNS, CDR2 SASEGT. As DNA, the CDR3 is TGTGCCAGCAGAAAACTAGCGAACTCCCCCTACGAGCAGTACTTC. Amino acids: CASRKLANSPYEQYF.

This clonotype turned up a few times. The J gene is TRBJ2-3, the V gene TRBV7-9, with 7 bases fitting TRBD2. Trimming removed 4 bases from V and 4 bases from J; junction bases left unmatched: 8. Germline CDR1 and CDR2: SEHNR and FQNEAQ (reference sequence). The CDR3 extends over 15 amino acids. Here the CDR3 reads CASSSRDYFSDTQYF. CDR3 nucleotide sequence: TGTGCCAGCAGCTCTCGGGACTATTTCTCAGATACGCAGTATTTT.

The chain employs TRBV6-5 and TRBJ2-2, with D unclear. The V end lost 1 base, the J end lost 7 bases, and 7 bases lay between the germline ends. Per the germline V gene, CDR1 is MNHEY and CDR2 is SVGAGI. The CDR3 length is 13 residues. This CDR3 reads CASSYLFGGELFF. CDR3 nucleotides: TGTGCCAGCAGTTACTTGTTTGGCGGGGAGCTGTTTTTT.

The chain recombines TRBV6-2 or TRBV6-3 with TRBJ2-7; D remains unclear. CDR1 is MNHEY, CDR2 SVGEGT, per germline. The V and J ends lost 2 bases and 2 bases respectively, with 10 bases between them. The CDR3 is 14 amino acids. CDR3 sequence reads: CASSYDSVTYEQYV. DNA for the CDR3: TGTGCCAGCAGTTACGATTCCGTAACCTACGAGCAGTACGTC.

This rearrangement joins TRBV27 to TRBJ2-7, with 7 nucleotides matching TRBD2. V lost 5 bases to trimming and J lost 9 bases; unmatched junction nucleotides: 7. The CDR3 sequence is 12 residues long. Per germline, CDR1 MNHEY and CDR2 SMNVEV (reference sequence). The CDR3 DNA follows: TGTGCCAGCAGTCCCGGACGCGGGGGGCAGTACTTC. Translating gives CASSPGRGGQYF.

There are many counts of this clonotype. The chain is built from TRBV7-3 and TRBJ1-1; the D is unclear. The length of the CDR3 is 13 residues. Looked up from germline, CDR1 is SGHTA and CDR2 is FQGTGA. Deletions cut 2 bases from V and 5 bases from J, with 9 bases between. The CDR3 DNA reads as TGTGCCAGCAGCTTATACCCTGGAACTGAAGCTTTCTTT. It yields the protein CASSLYPGTEAFF.

The chain recombines TRBV13 with TRBJ1-2, with TRBD1 identical over 10 bases. The germline CDR1 and CDR2 sequences are PRHDT and FYEKMQ (reference sequence). The CDR3 covers 15 residues. Unmatched junction bases numbered 7, after V lost 3 bases and J lost 6 bases. The DNA for the CDR3 is TGTGCCAGCAGCTTCCGGGACAGGGGTTTCCATGGCTACACCTTC. Translation gives CASSFRDRGFHGYTF.

This clonotype came up a few times. The chain uses TRBV4-1 and TRBJ2-3; TRBD2 aligns across 14 bases. The length of the CDR3 is 19 residues. Germline CDR1 and CDR2: MGHRA and YSYEKL. The V and J ends lost 8 bases and 2 bases, in that order; junction bases with no gene match: 15. The CDR3 here is CASHGSPSGLAGVTDTQYF. The CDR3 nucleotides are TGCGCCAGCCACGGATCCCCGTCGGGACTAGCGGGGGTCACAGATACGCAGTATTTT.

This clonotype was counted at least ten times. The chain has TRBV7-6 and TRBJ2-1; 9 positions match TRBD2. J lost 7 bases, V lost 2 bases, and 12 bases had no gene match. CDR1 and CDR2 from the germline V gene are SGHVS and FNYEAQ. The CDR3 runs to 17 residues. Here the CDR3 reads CASSLTPLAGINNEQFF. CDR3 DNA: TGTGCCAGCAGCTTAACCCCCCTAGCGGGAATCAATAATGAGCAGTTCTTC.

The CDR3 here is CASSLVRVRQETQYF. In nucleotides, the CDR3 is TGTGCCAGCAGCTTAGTTAGGGTTCGCCAAGAGACCCAGTACTTC. The V and J genes are TRBV7-6 and TRBJ2-5; D unresolved. The V gene's germline CDR1 is SGHVS and CDR2 FNYEAQ. The CDR3 spans 15 residues. The V end was cut by 1 base, the J end by 1 base, with 10 bases between.

In DNA form, the CDR3 reads TGTGCCAGCAGGGCCTGGGGGACTCTTGACACTGAAGCTTTCTTT. This codes for CASRAWGTLDTEAFF. The chain links TRBV25-1 to TRBJ1-1; D is perhaps TRBD1 (5 bases). Trimming removed 6 bases at V and 3 bases at J, with 17 bases between. There are 15 residues in the CDR3. Germline V lookup: CDR1 MGHDK, CDR2 SYGVNS. Supplemented by reference TRBV25-1 and TRBJ1-1, the full variable domain reads EADIYQTPRYLVIGTGKKITLECSQTMGHDKMYWYQQDPGMELHLIHYSYGVNSTEKGDLSSESTVSRIRTEHFPLTLESARPSHTSQYLCASRAWGTLDTEAFFGQGTRLTVV.

The rearrangement links TRBV20-1 to TRBJ2-7, with TRBD1 matching 7 bases. Germline-derived CDR1 and CDR2 are DFQATT and SNEGSKA (reference sequence). The CDR3 runs 13 residues. With 6 bases clipped from V and 2 bases from J, the junction kept 7 bases outside the gene matches. The CDR3 reads CSAAGTATYEQYF. The CDR3 DNA follows: TGCAGTGCGGCCGGGACAGCGACCTACGAGCAGTACTTC.

The chain recombines TRBV7-2 with TRBJ1-2; D is perhaps TRBD1 (6 bases). CDR3 size: 12 residues. Germline CDR1 reads SGHTA; CDR2 reads FQGNSA. The V and J ends lost 11 bases and 8 bases respectively, with 18 bases between them. The DNA for the CDR3 is TGTGCCGTAGGGGGGCAGAGGAGGGGCTACACCTTC. Translated: CAVGGQRRGYTF.

This clonotype turned up a few times. The V gene is TRBV28, the J gene TRBJ2-5, with 7 positions matching TRBD1. The CDR3 totals 15 residues. The junction had 10 bases not matched to a gene; V was cut back by 5 bases and J by 4 bases. Per germline, CDR1 MDHEN and CDR2 SYDVKM. The CDR3 loop is CASSPGDRLGETQYF. CDR3 in DNA: TGTGCCAGCAGTCCAGGGGACAGACTCGGAGAGACCCAGTACTTC. Variable domain in full (rest from reference TRBV28 and TRBJ2-5): DVKVTQSSRYLVKRTGEKVFLECVQDMDHENMFWYRQDPGLGLRLIYFSYDVKMKEKGDIPEGYSVSREKKERFSLILESASTNQTSMYLCASSPGDRLGETQYFGPGTRLLVL.

V and J are TRBV7-9 and TRBJ2-7; TRBD1 aligns across 8 bases. CDR3 size: 15 residues. Germline V gene data show CDR1 as SEHNR and CDR2 as FQNEAQ (reference sequence). Trimming cost V 4 bases and J 6 bases; bases outside gene matches: 11. The CDR3 nucleotides read TGTGCCAGCAGCTCAGCCGGCAGGGGGCTGGTCGAGCAGTACGTC. The encoded protein is CASSSAGRGLVEQYV.

The table lists this clonotype with many counts. The chain combines TRBV6-5 with TRBJ2-4, with 10 bases identical to TRBD2. Germline values: CDR1 MNHEY, CDR2 SVGAGI. The ends lost 4 bases at V and 5 bases at J; junction bases unmatched: 5. The CDR3 loop spans 15 amino acids. The CDR3 reads CASSFLAGGENIQYF. The CDR3 DNA is TGTGCCAGCAGTTTTTTAGCGGGGGGCGAAAACATTCAGTACTTC.

This chain connects TRBV6-5 to TRBJ2-2, with 7 positions matching TRBD1. V lost 2 bases to trimming and J lost 3 bases; unmatched junction nucleotides: 3. Looked up from germline, CDR1 is MNHEY and CDR2 is SVGAGI. This CDR3 has 15 amino acids. CDR3 sequence: CASSYEGAYTGELFF. CDR3 coding DNA: TGTGCCAGCAGTTACGAGGGGGCTTACACCGGGGAGCTGTTTTTT.

The chain employs TRBV2 and TRBJ1-2, with 9 bases lining up with TRBD1. Germline V gives CDR1 SNHLY, CDR2 FYNNEI. CDR3 length: 14 amino acids. After removal of 8 bases from V and 4 bases from J, the junction contained 8 bases not matched to a gene. CDR3 coding DNA: TGTGCCAGCCGGGGACAGGGCCGTCCCTATGGCTACACCTTC. It is translated as CASRGQGRPYGYTF.

The table lists this clonotype with a few counts. This sequence joins TRBV19 and TRBJ2-7, with TRBD2 as a possible D gene (7 bases). CDR3 length: 15 amino acids. V lost 3 bases, J lost 3 bases, and 15 bases lay in between. Germline values: CDR1 LNHDA, CDR2 SQIVND (reference sequence). As DNA, the CDR3 is TGTGCCAGTAGTATTTCGGGGGGCGAGTTCTACGAGCAGTACTTC. This gives the protein CASSISGGEFYEQYF. The full variable domain, completed using reference TRBV19 and TRBJ2-7, is DGGITQSPKYLFRKEGQNVTLSCEQNLNHDAMYWYRQDPGQGLRLIYYSQIVNDFQKGDIAEGYSVSREKKESFPLTVTSAQKNPTAFYLCASSISGGEFYEQYFGPGTRLTVT.

This clonotype was seen only a few times. This chain connects TRBV27 to TRBJ1-6, with D tentatively TRBD1 (5 bases). The CDR3 runs 16 residues. Trimming left V 3 bases short and J 5 bases short, with 14 bases between. Germline V CDR1 and CDR2: MNHEY, SMNVEV (reference sequence). In DNA, the CDR3 is TGTGCCAGCAGTTTGTCATACGGGGACGATAATTCACCCCTCCACTTT. Translating gives CASSLSYGDDNSPLHF.

The sample holds many counts of this clonotype. This sequence joins TRBV7-6 and TRBJ2-1, with 7 bases identical to TRBD1. Per germline, CDR1 SGHVS and CDR2 FNYEAQ. The length of the CDR3 is 15 residues. V lost 5 bases, J lost 7 bases, and 11 bases stayed unmatched. CDR3 amino acids: CASSRPLDRINEQFF. CDR3 in DNA: TGTGCCAGCAGCCGGCCTTTGGACAGGATAAATGAGCAGTTCTTC.

The chain links TRBV27 to TRBJ1-4; D is unclear. This CDR3 has 13 residues. CDR1 and CDR2 (germline): MNHEY, SMNVEV (reference sequence). Trimming cost V 3 bases and J 2 bases, with 4 bases left between them. The CDR3 DNA follows: TGTGCCAGCAGTTTTACGACTAATGAAAAACTGTTTTTT. Its protein product is CASSFTTNEKLFF.

This clonotype was seen a handful of times. Germline is not matched at one junction end, which may reflect a read error. J is TRBJ1-1 and V is TRBV19; D is unclear. CDR1 is LNHDA, CDR2 SQIVND, per germline (reference sequence). CDR3 length: 14 amino acids. CDR3 nucleotides: TGTGCCAGCAGTATTGGCCCGGGGAACACTGAAGCTTTCTTT. Translation: CASSIGPGNTEAFF.

There are a few counts of this clonotype. The chain employs TRBV5-1 and TRBJ2-7; D gene uncertain. The CDR3 consists of 15 residues. Trimming removed 2 bases from V and 0 bases from J, with 12 bases in between. Germline V gene data show CDR1 as SGHRS and CDR2 as YFSETQ. CDR3 amino acids: CASSFKGFNSYEQYF. CDR3 in DNA: TGCGCCAGCAGCTTCAAAGGGTTCAACTCCTACGAGCAGTACTTC.

This clonotype was observed many times. V gene TRBV7-2 combines with J gene TRBJ2-3; 10 bases map to TRBD2. The germline gives CDR1 SGHTA, CDR2 FQGNSA. The ends lost 1 base at V and 4 bases at J; junction bases unmatched: 17. CDR3 length equals 20 residues. For the CDR3, the DNA is TGTGCCAGCAGCTTAGGCGATCGACACACTAGCGGGACTCTGGCAGATACGCAGTATTTT. This gives the protein CASSLGDRHTSGTLADTQYF.

This clonotype was recorded a few times. The chain couples TRBV2 to TRBJ1-5, with D hard to call. Germline assignment: CDR1 SNHLY and CDR2 FYNNEI. This CDR3 region has 15 residues. V shed 4 bases and J shed 5 bases, with 15 bases lying between them. The CDR3 region has the DNA TGTGCCAGCAGTGTCTCGCCCCGTGGGGATCAGCCCCAGCATTTT. Translation gives CASSVSPRGDQPQHF.

There are a few counts of this clonotype. The chain recombines TRBV6-2 or TRBV6-3 with TRBJ1-1, with D unclear. Trimming shortened V by 2 bases and J by 0 bases, and 13 bases separated the two germline ends. This CDR3 has 16 amino acids. Germline V gene lookup returns CDR1 MNHEY and CDR2 SVGEGT. The CDR3 protein is CASSYLYIGMNTEAFF. The CDR3 nucleotides read TGTGCCAGCAGTTACCTTTACATCGGTATGAACACTGAAGCTTTCTTT.